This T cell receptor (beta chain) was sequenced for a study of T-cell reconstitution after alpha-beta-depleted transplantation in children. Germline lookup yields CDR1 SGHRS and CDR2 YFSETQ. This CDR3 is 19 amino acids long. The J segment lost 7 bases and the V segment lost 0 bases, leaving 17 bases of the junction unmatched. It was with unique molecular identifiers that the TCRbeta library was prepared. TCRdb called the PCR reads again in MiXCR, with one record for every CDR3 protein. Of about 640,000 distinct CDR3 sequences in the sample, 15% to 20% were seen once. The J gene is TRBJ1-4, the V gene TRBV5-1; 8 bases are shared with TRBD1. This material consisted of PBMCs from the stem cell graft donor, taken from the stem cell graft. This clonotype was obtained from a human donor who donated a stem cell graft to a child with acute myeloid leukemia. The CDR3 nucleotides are TGCGCCAGCAGCTTGGCCTGGGGGACAGGCCCTGGCGGGGGTGAAAAACTGTTTTTT. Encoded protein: CASSLAWGTGPGGGEKLFF.